Below, 29 T cell receptor beta chains from the same sample are listed, as sequenced in a study of T cell repertoires in cytomegalovirus infection. These receptors' targets are unknown. TCRdb independently ran MiXCR on the reads; one entry per CDR3 protein. The sample carries roughly 120,000 distinct CDR3 sequences, about 31% recorded once. The material was CD8+ T cells from cultured PBMCs, obtained from culture after CMV antigen stimulation. The receptors were gathered from a human donor in good health (CMV status not recorded). Some clones in this sample may be carry-over from other donors' samples.

This clonotype was counted many times. The chain uses TRBV7-9 and TRBJ2-5; D unresolved. The V end lost 1 base, the J end lost 3 bases, and 6 bases lay between the germline ends. Germline loops: CDR1 SEHNR, CDR2 FQNEAQ (reference sequence). CDR3 length: 13 residues. The CDR3 nucleotides read TGTGCCAGCAGCTTAGTACAGAAAGAGACCCAGTACTTC. As protein: CASSLVQKETQYF.

The table lists this clonotype with a count of one. The chain is built from TRBV29-1 and TRBJ2-1, with D perhaps matching TRBD1 or TRBD2 (5 bases each). The CDR3 is 11 residues long. The V and J ends lost 5 bases and 15 bases respectively, with 17 bases between them. Germline V gives CDR1 SQVTM, CDR2 ANQGSEA. The CDR3 sequence: CSVPRGPGRFF. The CDR3 coding sequence is TGCAGCGTTCCCCGGGGCCCGGGGCGGTTCTTC.

This clonotype was seen a few times. The V and J genes are TRBV4-3 and TRBJ2-7, with D possibly matching TRBD2 (5 bases). The ends were cut back, 0 bases at V and 0 bases at J, with 15 bases in the middle. Germline V gene data show CDR1 as LGHNA and CDR2 as YSLEER. The CDR3 covers 17 residues. Here the CDR3 reads CASSQDSRGSLSYEQYF. Here the CDR3 DNA reads TGCGCCAGCAGCCAAGATTCCCGGGGTTCCCTCTCCTACGAGCAGTACTTC.

The chain carries TRBV6-6 and TRBJ2-3, with a weak D call TRBD1 (6 bases). Trimming shortened V by 6 bases and J by 0 bases, and 16 bases separated the two germline ends. Germline loops: CDR1 MNHNY, CDR2 SVGAGI (reference sequence). The CDR3 consists of 16 residues. The CDR3 DNA is TGTGCCAGCAGCCTAGACAGGATTTCTAGCACAGATACGCAGTATTTT. Amino acids: CASSLDRISSTDTQYF.

The chain carries TRBV7-9 and TRBJ2-4; D perhaps matches TRBD1 (6 bases). This CDR3 contains 15 residues. V was clipped by 4 bases and J by 3 bases, with 13 bases between them. Germline V lookup: CDR1 SEHNR, CDR2 FQNEAQ (reference sequence). The CDR3 DNA is TGTGCCAGCAGCTCCCCCCGGGACAACAAAAACATTCAGTACTTC. Translated, it gives CASSSPRDNKNIQYF.

The V and J genes are TRBV27 and TRBJ2-2; unclear D gene. V lost 6 bases to trimming and J lost 6 bases, with 14 bases between them. The CDR3 is 14 amino acids. In germline, CDR1 is MNHEY, CDR2 SMNVEV (reference sequence). Here the CDR3 reads CASRQGGVSGELFF. DNA for the CDR3: TGTGCCAGCAGACAAGGTGGTGTTTCCGGGGAGCTGTTTTTT.

The V and J genes are TRBV11-2 and TRBJ2-7; weak D call: TRBD1 (5 bases). This CDR3 is 14 amino acids long. Germline assignment: CDR1 SGHAT and CDR2 FQNNGV. Trimming pared 5 bases from V and 4 bases from J, leaving 15 bases between. CDR3 amino acids: CASSRSTGEYEQYF. Written as DNA, the CDR3 is TGTGCCAGCAGCCGGTCAACAGGTGAATACGAGCAGTACTTC.

In its sample, this clonotype was seen a few times. The chain combines TRBV11-1 with TRBJ2-5; TRBD1 is a possible D gene (7 bases). The CDR3 consists of 16 residues. Germline assignment: CDR1 SGHAT and CDR2 FQDESV (reference sequence). Trimming removed 5 bases from V and 5 bases from J, with 21 bases in between. The CDR3 region has the DNA TGTGCCAGCAGCCAGGGGGGCACACCATCACGGGAGACCCAGTACTTC. Protein sequence: CASSQGGTPSRETQYF.

On this clonotype itself: This may come from a read error, since a much larger clone is one base off. V gene TRBV7-2 combines with J gene TRBJ2-1; D might be TRBD1 (5 bases). This CDR3 contains 15 residues. Germline CDR1 and CDR2: SGHTA and FQGNSA. For the CDR3, the DNA is TGTGCCAGCAGCTTAACAGGCGCCCCCTACAATGAGCTGTTCTTC. This gives the protein CASSLTGAPYNELFF.

The sample holds a few counts of this clonotype. V usage is TRBV13 and J usage is TRBJ2-3; TRBD2 matches 13 bases. Per the germline V gene, CDR1 is PRHDT and CDR2 is FYEKMQ (reference sequence). Germline trimming cut 5 bases from V and 5 bases from J; bases unmatched to any gene: 10. This CDR3 has 17 residues. The CDR3 sequence is CASSPLGLAGNRDTQYF. CDR3 nucleotides: TGTGCCAGCAGCCCGTTGGGACTAGCGGGGAATCGAGATACGCAGTATTTT.

This chain links TRBV6-2 or TRBV6-3 with TRBJ1-3; D may be TRBD1 (5 bases). The germline V gene encodes CDR1 MNHEY and CDR2 SVGEGT. Trimming stripped 2 bases from V and 0 bases from J, with 17 bases between. This CDR3 contains 18 residues. The CDR3 reads CASSYLPDRYFSGNTIYF. CDR3 in DNA: TGTGCCAGCAGTTACCTCCCCGACAGATACTTCTCTGGAAACACCATATATTTT.

Comments on this clonotype: With a much larger clone just one base away, this may be a read error. The chain is built from TRBV9 and TRBJ1-1; the D is unclear. V was shortened by 0 bases and J by 1 base, with 4 bases between the two germline ends. Germline V CDR1 and CDR2: SGDLS, YYNGEE. The CDR3 spans 13 residues. This CDR3 reads CASSVAGNTEAFF. Here the CDR3 DNA reads TGTGCCAGCAGCGTAGCGGGGAACACTGAAGCTTTCTTT.

The chain carries TRBV19 and TRBJ1-4; perhaps TRBD1 as D (5 bases). The germline CDR1 and CDR2 sequences are LNHDA and SQIVND (reference sequence). Deletions cut 3 bases from V and 6 bases from J, with 11 bases between. CDR3 length: 14 amino acids. The CDR3 coding sequence is TGTGCCAGTAGTATGAGGGGAACATATGAAAAACTGTTTTTT. Translated: CASSMRGTYEKLFF.

This clonotype showed up just a few times. The chain is built from TRBV4-1 and TRBJ2-7; TRBD2 aligns across 8 bases. Germline-derived CDR1 and CDR2 are MGHRA and YSYEKL. This CDR3 comprises 16 residues. Trimming took 4 bases from V and 0 from J; bases not matched to a gene: 8. Written as DNA, the CDR3 is TGCGCCAGCAGCCTTACCCCCGGGACTAGCTCCTACGAGCAGTACTTC. Translated, it gives CASSLTPGTSSYEQYF.

This sequence joins TRBV4-1 and TRBJ2-7; D unclear. This CDR3 is 16 amino acids long. V was pared by 0 bases and J by 1 base, with 13 bases between. The germline V gene encodes CDR1 MGHRA and CDR2 YSYEKL. The CDR3 here is CASSQDVSSLSYEQYF. CDR3 nucleotide sequence: TGCGCCAGCAGCCAAGACGTTAGCTCCTTATCCTACGAGCAGTACTTC.

This CDR3 reads CASAGGHTDTQYF. Here the CDR3 DNA reads TGTGCCAGCGCGGGGGGCCACACAGATACGCAGTATTTT. This chain joins TRBV27 and TRBJ2-3; 8 positions agree with TRBD2. V was pared by 8 bases and J by 2 bases, with 3 bases of the junction left unmatched. The germline gives CDR1 MNHEY, CDR2 SMNVEV (reference sequence). This CDR3 is built from 13 residues.

This clonotype has ten or more counts. The chain has TRBV28 and TRBJ1-2; D is ambiguous. Germline loops: CDR1 MDHEN, CDR2 SYDVKM. The CDR3 sequence is 13 residues long. The germline V and J ends were trimmed by 4 bases and 8 bases, with 14 bases remaining between them. Written as DNA, the CDR3 is TGTGCCAGCAGTTCGCACGGCGAAGAGGGCTACACCTTC. Its protein product is CASSSHGEEGYTF.

The chain combines TRBV29-1 with TRBJ1-2; possible D gene TRBD1, 5 bases. This CDR3 contains 13 residues. Germline V gene data show CDR1 as SQVTM and CDR2 as ANQGSEA. V was cut by 2 bases and J by 6 bases, with 13 bases left in between. The CDR3 region has the DNA TGCAGCGTTGAACCCCAGGGAGTCCATGGCTACACCTTC. It translates to CSVEPQGVHGYTF.

This clonotype was seen a handful of times. The V call is TRBV7-3, the J call TRBJ2-3; D possibly corresponds to TRBD2 (5 bases). The length of the CDR3 is 15 residues. Germline CDR1 and CDR2: SGHTA and FQGTGA. V lost 5 bases, J lost 0 bases, and 12 bases lay in between. The CDR3 spells CASSPAGPSTDTQYF. Here the CDR3 DNA reads TGTGCCAGCAGCCCGGCGGGCCCTAGCACAGATACGCAGTATTTT.

This chain joins TRBV29-1 and TRBJ2-1; no definite D call. Germline values: CDR1 SQVTM, CDR2 ANQGSEA. The CDR3 runs to 12 residues. V was trimmed by 3 bases and J by 5 bases, leaving 8 bases between them. The CDR3 DNA is TGCAGCGTTGACACCACAAACAATGAGCAGTTCTTC. Residues: CSVDTTNNEQFF.

This clonotype has a handful of counts. The chain couples TRBV27 to TRBJ1-6, with D possibly being TRBD1 (6 bases). The CDR3 covers 16 residues. The germline gives CDR1 MNHEY, CDR2 SMNVEV (reference sequence). Trimming left V 5 bases short and J 9 bases short, with 20 bases between. CDR3 protein: CASSGGGWGPGSPLHF. The CDR3 nucleotides are TGTGCCAGCAGTGGAGGGGGATGGGGGCCAGGTTCACCCCTCCACTTT.

This clonotype occurred a few times. The rearrangement joins TRBV19 to TRBJ1-1; no definite D call. This CDR3 region has 15 residues. Trimming cost V 3 bases and J 1 base, with 12 bases left between them. The germline gives CDR1 LNHDA, CDR2 SQIVND (reference sequence). The CDR3, as DNA: TGTGCCAGTAGTATGATTGACCTCCCGAACACTGAAGCTTTCTTT. Its protein is CASSMIDLPNTEAFF.

This rearrangement joins TRBV6-1 to TRBJ2-1; D may correspond to TRBD1 or TRBD2 (5 bases each). There are 16 residues in the CDR3. Germline CDR1 and CDR2: MNHNS and SASEGT. Trimming removed 1 base from V and 4 bases from J, with 14 bases in between. For the CDR3, the DNA is TGTGCCAGCAGTGAAGTCAGGGATCGGACTTACAATGAGCAGTTCTTC. This codes for CASSEVRDRTYNEQFF.

The chain has TRBV2 and TRBJ1-4; D uncertain. The CDR3 runs to 16 residues. The V end was cut by 5 bases, the J end by 3 bases, with 16 bases between. Germline CDR1 SNHLY, CDR2 FYNNEI. The DNA of the CDR3 is TGTGCCAGCAGTCCCGTCAAGGGATCGTCTAATGAAAAACTGTTTTTT. Its protein is CASSPVKGSSNEKLFF.

This clonotype was seen only a few times. The chain couples TRBV7-2 to TRBJ2-2; unclear D gene. Germline CDR1 reads SGHTA; CDR2 reads FQGNSA. The CDR3 has 14 residues. Trimming removed 2 bases from V and 3 bases from J, with 7 bases in between. CDR3 sequence: CASSLYTYTGELFF. In DNA form, the CDR3 reads TGTGCCAGCAGCTTATACACCTACACCGGGGAGCTGTTTTTT. The whole variable domain, filled in from reference TRBV7-2 and TRBJ2-2, reads GAGVSQSPSNKVTEKGKDVELRCDPISGHTALYWYRQSLGQGLEFLIYFQGNSAPDKSGLPSDRFSAERTGGSVSTLTIQRTQQEDSAVYLCASSLYTYTGELFFGEGSRLTVL.

This clonotype was seen a few times. This chain uses TRBV6-2 or TRBV6-3 with TRBJ1-5; 10 bases align to TRBD1. The germline V gene has CDR1 MNHEY and CDR2 SVGEGT. The junction had 5 bases not matched to a gene; V was cut back by 2 bases and J by 7 bases. This CDR3 contains 15 residues. The CDR3 reads CASSYRDRGVQPQHF. The CDR3 DNA reads TGTGCCAGCAGTTACCGGGACAGGGGTGTACAGCCCCAGCATTTT.

The V call is TRBV20-1, the J call TRBJ2-3, with 14 bases that match TRBD2. Germline V gene data show CDR1 as DFQATT and CDR2 as SNEGSKA (reference sequence). This CDR3 is built from 15 residues. Trimming removed 5 bases from V and 6 bases from J; junction bases left unmatched: 7. The CDR3 nucleotides read TGCAGTGCTTTCGGGACTAGCGGGGGTGCGGATACGCAGTATTTT. Translation: CSAFGTSGGADTQYF.

The chain carries TRBV6-6 and TRBJ2-7, with 13 bases lining up with TRBD2. V dropped 4 bases and J dropped 0; count of bases not matched to a gene: 21. The CDR3 sequence is 22 residues long. Looked up from germline, CDR1 is MNHNY and CDR2 is SVGAGI (reference sequence). Here the CDR3 reads CASSSTYDHTGTSGASSYEQYF. Written as DNA, the CDR3 is TGTGCCAGCAGTTCTACCTACGACCACACAGGGACTAGCGGGGCGAGCTCCTACGAGCAGTACTTC.

The J gene is TRBJ1-2, the V gene TRBV4-1, with D possibly being TRBD1 (5 bases). Germline V gives CDR1 MGHRA, CDR2 YSYEKL. V shed 1 base and J shed 2 bases, with 11 bases lying between them. CDR3 length: 15 residues. The CDR3 protein is CASSQGGTTNYGYTF. In nucleotides, the CDR3 is TGCGCCAGCAGCCAAGGGGGGACTACGAACTATGGCTACACCTTC.